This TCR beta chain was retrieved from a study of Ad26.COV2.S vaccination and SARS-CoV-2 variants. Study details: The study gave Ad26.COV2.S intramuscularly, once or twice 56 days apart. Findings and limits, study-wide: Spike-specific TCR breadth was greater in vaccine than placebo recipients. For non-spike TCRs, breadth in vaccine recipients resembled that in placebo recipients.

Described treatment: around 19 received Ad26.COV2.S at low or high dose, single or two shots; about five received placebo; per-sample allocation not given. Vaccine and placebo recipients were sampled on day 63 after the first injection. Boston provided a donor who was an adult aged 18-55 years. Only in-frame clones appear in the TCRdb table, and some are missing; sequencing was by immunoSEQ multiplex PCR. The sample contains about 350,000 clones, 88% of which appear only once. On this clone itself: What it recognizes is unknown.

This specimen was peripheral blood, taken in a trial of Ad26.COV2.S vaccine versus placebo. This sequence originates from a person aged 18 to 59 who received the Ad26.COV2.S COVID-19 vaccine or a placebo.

Here the CDR3 DNA reads TGTGCCAGCAGCCCAGGCGACCCCCAGGCTGGTAAGCTGTTTTTT. This gives the protein CASSPGDPQAGKLFF. The chain links TRBV9 to TRBJ2-2; D not resolved. The CDR3 covers 15 residues. The V gene lost 4 bases and the J gene lost 12 bases, with 22 bases spanning the gap. Per the germline V gene, CDR1 is SGDLS and CDR2 is YYNGEE.